These T cell receptor beta chains were read from a single sample in a study of blood T cell repertoires in COVID-19. Data came from immunoSEQ multiplex PCR; TCRdb stores just in-frame clones and leaves some out. The sample shows about 14,000 clones, around 89% of them seen only once. The specimen was peripheral blood. These receptors were obtained from a human donor in a cohort sampled during active COVID-19. Both conserved end residues are part of each CDR3.

>TRBJ1-4|TRBV5-1
CASSFSGLDTNEKLFF
>TRBJ2-1|TRBV7-2
CASSSRTSGGNEQFF
>TRBJ2-1|TRBV20-1
CSASTASGGYLYGNEQFF
>TRBJ1-2|TRBV7-9
CASSLSRDGYTF
>TRBJ2-7|TRBV11-2
CASSFGTGVYEQYF
>TRBJ1-2|TRBV19
CASSTTGTDGYGYTF
>TRBJ2-7|TRBV4-3
CASSQEVDPGGFYEQYF
>TRBJ1-1|TRBV19
CASSTTGVETEAFF
>TRBJ2-5|TRBV19
CASSMTGQETQYF
>TRBJ1-2|TRBV6-5
CASSSGGTDYGYTF
>TRBJ2-7|TRBV6-6
CASSREGTGNYEQYF
>TRBJ1-1|TRBV4-2
CASSRQAQGNTEAFF
>TRBJ1-5|TRBV19
CASQGSIRNQPQHF
>TRBJ2-1|TRBV19
CASRVGGQYNEQFF
>TRBJ2-2|TRBV19
CASSPWTGEPNTGELFF
>TRBJ2-1|TRBV11-2
CASSPLANEQFF
>TRBJ2-5|TRBV27
CASSLSFQIQETQYF
>TRBJ1-1|TRBV7-6
CASSYYPGGNTEAFF
>TRBJ2-5|TRBV20-1
CSAIVGETQYF
>TRBJ2-3|TRBV19
CASSPVRGSFTDTQYF
>TRBJ1-5|TRBV28
CASTSHGGGIGQPQHF
>TRBJ1-1|TRBV5-1
CASSLGLMNTEAFF
>TRBJ2-3|TRBV5-1
CASSYLAGGSTDTQYF
>TRBJ1-2|TRBV2
CASSEIRGQTGYTF
>TRBJ2-1|TRBV9
CASSVGAGMSSYNEQFF
>TRBJ2-1|TRBV10-3
CAISDITTSGRAGSYNEQFF
>TRBJ1-1|TRBV3-1/TRBV3-2
CASSQGHGGTEAFF
>TRBJ2-7|TRBV7-2
CASSLEGTSNRYEQYF
>TRBJ1-2|TRBV12-3/TRBV12-4
CASSPRQGLGYTF
>TRBJ2-5|TRBV6-2/TRBV6-3
CASSLSTSQETQYF
>TRBJ1-5|TRBV27
CASSLTGANQPQHF
>TRBJ2-3|TRBV4-2
CASSPGGSGGMNTQYF
>TRBJ1-5|TRBV2
CASSGLQSNQPQHF
>TRBJ2-5|TRBV11-3
CASSLGLAGGETQYF
>TRBJ1-5|TRBV2
CASSAESGSNQPQHF
>TRBJ2-3|TRBV28
CASSNPGEYTDTQYF
>TRBJ2-7|TRBV6-6
CASSYSLGQGPYEQYF
>TRBJ1-2|TRBV7-6
CASSLGTGMYGYTF
>TRBJ2-5|TRBV5-1
CASSSGLAEQETQYF
>TRBJ2-5|TRBV27
CASSFRGQGLTQYF
>TRBJ2-7|TRBV6-5
CASKLGTSGSYEQYF
>TRBJ2-7|TRBV10-3
CAISARDSAGDEQYF
>TRBJ2-1|TRBV7-2
CASSLSGLNEQFF
>TRBJ2-1|TRBV18
CASSPQPTYNEQFF
>TRBJ1-1|TRBV4-3
CASSQVHGGATEAFF
>TRBJ2-7|TRBV6-2/TRBV6-3
CASSYRASGNSYEQYF